A selection of T cell receptor beta chains follows, all from one sample in a study of blood T cells in healthy people across ages. One entry per CDR3 protein results from TCRdb running MiXCR on the 5' RACE reads. The sample shows fewer than 800,000 distinct CDR3 sequences, approximately 21% of them seen only once. The sequencing sample was made of blood. Receptors originate from a man in his 70s in good health. Both conserved end residues are part of each CDR3. A D gene is named only where the DNA matches it firmly. Clone size, where shown, is once, few, many, or a class for clones that have expanded.

>TRBJ2-5|TRBV20-1|-|few
CSAGTDPAQYF
TGCAGTGCCGGGACTGATCCGGCCCAGTACTTC
>TRBJ1-1|TRBV7-9|-|-
CASSLGPKNTEAFF
TGTGCCAGCAGCTTGGGACCGAAGAACACTGAAGCTTTCTTT
>TRBJ1-2|TRBV6-2/TRBV6-3|-|-
CASSFGHRYGYTF
TGTGCCAGCAGTTTCGGACACCGCTATGGCTACACCTTC
>TRBJ1-2|TRBV7-9|-|few
CASSLGLQGYTF
TGTGCCAGCAGCTTAGGATTACAGGGCTACACCTTC
>TRBJ1-5|TRBV20-1|-|-
CSASALPQPQHF
TGCAGTGCTAGCGCCTTGCCTCAGCCCCAGCATTTT
>TRBJ2-5|TRBV27|-|few
CASSLWADSPSREETQYF
TGTGCCAGCAGTTTATGGGCAGACAGTCCCTCCCGGGAAGAGACCCAGTACTTC
>TRBJ2-7|TRBV7-2|-|few
CASSPDRGRQYF
TGTGCCAGCAGCCCGGACAGAGGCCGGCAGTACTTC
>TRBJ1-2|TRBV20-1|-|few
CSARLQSRDYGYTF
TGCAGTGCTAGACTCCAGTCCAGGGACTATGGCTACACCTTC
>TRBJ2-7|TRBV7-2|TRBD1|-
CAPGQVPTYEQYF
TGTGCTCCAGGACAGGTTCCTACCTACGAGCAGTACTTC
>TRBJ2-2|TRBV2|TRBD2|few
CASSAREGPTGELFF
TGTGCCAGCAGTGCTCGGGAGGGCCCGACCGGGGAGCTGTTTTTT
>TRBJ1-2|TRBV29-1|-|few
CSVSINYGYTF
TGCAGCGTGTCTATTAACTATGGCTACACCTTC
>TRBJ1-1|TRBV5-6|-|-
CASSLDDGYTEAFF
TGTGCCAGCAGCTTGGATGACGGATACACTGAAGCTTTCTTT
>TRBJ2-5|TRBV6-5|-|few
CASSYSSSRLVGTQYF
TGTGCCAGCAGTTACTCGAGCTCGAGGCTAGTGGGGACCCAGTACTTC
>TRBJ2-7|TRBV4-3|-|few
CASSRMRGGSYEQYF
TGCGCCAGCAGCCGGATGCGGGGAGGCTCCTACGAGCAGTACTTC
>TRBJ2-1|TRBV4-1|TRBD2|few
CASSQWDPSGYSSYNEQFF
TGCGCCAGCAGCCAATGGGATCCTAGCGGTTACAGCTCCTACAATGAGCAGTTCTTC
>TRBJ1-5|TRBV12-3/TRBV12-4|-|-
CASSPRGAASSNQPQHF
TGTGCCAGCAGTCCGCGAGGGGCAGCCTCCAGCAATCAGCCCCAGCATTTT
>TRBJ2-5|TRBV15|-|few
CATSRGNGQQETQYF
TGTGCCACCAGCAGAGGGAATGGACAGCAAGAGACCCAGTACTTC
>TRBJ2-5|TRBV29-1|-|-
CSVEAGQSETQYF
TGCAGCGTTGAAGCCGGACAGAGTGAGACCCAGTACTTC
>TRBJ2-1|TRBV18|TRBD2|few
CASSPLVWGGEQFF
TGTGCCAGCTCACCACTTGTGTGGGGGGGTGAGCAGTTCTTC
>TRBJ2-5|TRBV5-1|TRBD2|few
CASSLVPSGGEETQYF
TGCGCCAGCAGCTTGGTACCGAGCGGGGGAGAAGAGACCCAGTACTTC
>TRBJ2-1|TRBV9|-|few
CASSVGPSNEQFF
TGTGCCAGCAGCGTAGGCCCTTCGAATGAGCAGTTCTTC
>TRBJ2-7|TRBV12-3/TRBV12-4|-|few
CASSLDPAYEQYF
TGTGCCAGCAGTTTAGATCCCGCCTACGAGCAGTACTTC
>TRBJ2-7|TRBV5-4|TRBD2|-
CASSLVLAGRGEQYF
TGTGCCAGCAGCTTGGTACTAGCGGGACGGGGTGAGCAGTACTTC
>TRBJ2-7|TRBV24-1|TRBD1|-
CATSEAGTGAKQYF
TGTGCCACCAGTGAGGCCGGGACAGGAGCAAAGCAGTACTTC
>TRBJ1-4|TRBV27|TRBD1|-
CASSFGTGPEKLFF
TGTGCCAGCAGTTTCGGGACAGGGCCTGAAAAACTGTTTTTT
>TRBJ2-5|TRBV12-3/TRBV12-4|-|few
CASAVGPGQETQYF
TGTGCCAGTGCGGTTGGCCCCGGACAAGAGACCCAGTACTTC
>TRBJ1-5|TRBV18|-|once
CASSPEAGGEGQPQHF
TGTGCCAGCTCACCGGAGGCGGGGGGCGAGGGTCAGCCCCAGCATTTT
>TRBJ2-3|TRBV20-1|TRBD2|-
CSATRLAGGDTDTQYF
TGCAGTGCAACCCGACTAGCGGGAGGGGACACAGATACGCAGTATTTT
>TRBJ2-1|TRBV9|TRBD1|few
CASSVVGQNYNEQFF
TGTGCCAGCAGCGTAGTGGGACAGAATTACAATGAGCAGTTCTTC
>TRBJ2-2|TRBV4-3|-|few
CASSQTLLGIGELFF
TGCGCCAGCAGCCAAACTCTACTGGGGATCGGGGAGCTGTTTTTT
>TRBJ2-1|TRBV5-1|TRBD2|-
CASSSDPLAGVRNEQFF
TGCGCCAGCAGCTCGGACCCACTAGCGGGAGTTAGAAATGAGCAGTTCTTC
>TRBJ2-1|TRBV6-2/TRBV6-3|TRBD2|few
CASSYTLASGTGLYNEQFF
TGTGCCAGCAGTTACACACTCGCAAGCGGGACTGGCCTCTACAATGAGCAGTTCTTC